Each of the 8 T cell receptor beta chains below was sequenced from the same sample in a study of control samples from healthy donors and cancer patients. Sequencing was performed with immunoSEQ multiplex PCR; in TCRdb, only in-frame clones are kept and a portion is missing. The sample comprises around 130,000 clones, about 87% of which are singletons, and about an eighth rests with the top ten. Sequencing was performed on blood. Receptors were obtained from a man between 25 and 39 years old in good health.

The chain combines TRBV27 with TRBJ1-1; D remains ambiguous. The germline gives CDR1 MNHEY, CDR2 SMNVEV (reference sequence). V lost 2 bases to trimming and J lost 5 bases, with 12 bases between them. The CDR3 contains 14 residues. CDR3 sequence reads: CASSLVNEGTEAFF. As DNA, the CDR3 is TGTGCCAGCAGTTTAGTTAATGAGGGAACTGAAGCTTTCTTT.

V gene TRBV5-1 combines with J gene TRBJ2-5; the D gene is possibly TRBD2 (6 bases). V was trimmed by 4 bases and J by 2 bases, leaving 12 bases between them. CDR1 and CDR2 (germline): SGHRS, YFSETQ. The CDR3 is 14 amino acids. This CDR3 reads CASSATGTQETQYF. CDR3 sequence (DNA): TGCGCCAGCAGCGCGACCGGGACTCAAGAGACCCAGTACTTC.

The chain is built from TRBV7-2 and TRBJ1-2, with D possibly matching TRBD1 (5 bases). Germline values: CDR1 SGHTA, CDR2 FQGNSA. Trimming pared 4 bases from V and 3 bases from J, leaving 15 bases between. The CDR3 contains 15 residues. The DNA for the CDR3 is TGTGCCAGCAGCTCCTACCTCACAGGAGACTATGGCTACACCTTC. As protein: CASSSYLTGDYGYTF.

V usage is TRBV30 and J usage is TRBJ1-5; D possibly corresponds to TRBD1 (5 bases). V lost 3 bases and J lost 2, with 11 bases in between. Germline CDR1 GTSNPN, CDR2 SVGIG (reference sequence). The CDR3 runs 14 residues. This CDR3 is CAWRGSGGNQPQHF. CDR3 coding DNA: TGTGCCTGGAGGGGGTCGGGGGGCAATCAGCCCCAGCATTTT.

The genes are TRBV18 and TRBJ2-1; weak D call: TRBD1 (6 bases). V lost 4 bases, J lost 8 bases, and 18 bases lay in between. The CDR3 totals 15 residues. Germline V gene sequence: CDR1 KGHSH, CDR2 LQKENI. This CDR3 reads CASSLTAGEWHEQFF. Written as DNA, the CDR3 is TGTGCCAGCTCACTTACGGCAGGGGAATGGCATGAGCAGTTCTTC. The full variable domain, completed using reference TRBV18 and TRBJ2-1, is NAGVMQNPRHLVRRRGQEARLRCSPMKGHSHVYWYRQLPEEGLKFMVYLQKENIIDESGMPKERFSAEFPKEGPSILRIQQVVRGDSAAYFCASSLTAGEWHEQFFGPGTRLTVL.

The rearrangement joins TRBV10-3 to TRBJ1-1; no firm D call. Trimming removed 3 bases from V and 5 bases from J, with 13 bases in between. The germline V gene has CDR1 ENHRY and CDR2 SYGVKD. The CDR3 length is 14 residues. The CDR3 DNA follows: TGTGCCATCAGTGAACAAGGGTTACGGACTGAAGCTTTCTTT. Amino acids: CAISEQGLRTEAFF.

The chain employs TRBV7-8 and TRBJ2-7, with a possible D match to TRBD2 (6 bases). The CDR3 has 15 residues. Germline CDR1 reads SGHVS; CDR2 reads FQNEAQ. V was cut by 2 bases and J by 1 base, with 12 bases left in between. DNA for the CDR3: TGTGCCAGCAGCTTAACTAGCACCCGATCCTACGAGCAGTACGTC. It specifies CASSLTSTRSYEQYV.

J is TRBJ2-7 and V is TRBV7-9, with 7 positions matching TRBD1. Germline lookup yields CDR1 SEHNR and CDR2 FQNEAQ (reference sequence). This CDR3 is 17 amino acids long. With 4 bases clipped from V and 0 bases from J, the junction kept 12 bases outside the gene matches. The CDR3, as DNA: TGTGCCAGCAGCTCCTCCAGACAGGGTCAAAACTCCTACGAGCAGTACTTC. Translated: CASSSSRQGQNSYEQYF.